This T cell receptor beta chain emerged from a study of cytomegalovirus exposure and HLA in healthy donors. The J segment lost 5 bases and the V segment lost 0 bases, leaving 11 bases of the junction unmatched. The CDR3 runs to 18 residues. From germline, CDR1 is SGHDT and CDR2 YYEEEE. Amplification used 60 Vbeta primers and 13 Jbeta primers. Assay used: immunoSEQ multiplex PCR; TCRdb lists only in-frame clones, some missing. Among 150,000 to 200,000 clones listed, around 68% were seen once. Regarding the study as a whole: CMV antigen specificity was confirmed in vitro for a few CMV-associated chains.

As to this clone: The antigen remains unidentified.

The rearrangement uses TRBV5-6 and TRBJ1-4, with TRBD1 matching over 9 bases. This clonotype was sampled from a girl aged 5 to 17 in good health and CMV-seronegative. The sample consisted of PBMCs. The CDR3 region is CASSLAIGTGSRNEKLFF. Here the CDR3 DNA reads TGTGCCAGCAGCTTGGCAATTGGGACAGGGTCTCGAAATGAAAAACTGTTTTTT.